Listed below are T cell receptor beta chains from one sample, sequenced in a study of patients and donors after allogeneic stem cell transplantation. TCRdb analysed the RT-PCR reads with MiXCR anew, one entry per CDR3 protein. Here the sample spans 190,000 or so distinct CDR3 sequences, around two fifths being singletons. The source material was blood, either unsorted or a sorted T cell fraction (not recorded which). These receptors came from a human donor who was either an allogeneic HSCT recipient or a stem cell or donor lymphocyte infusion donor (not recorded which). It is not recorded whose cells these are; they may come from a transplant donor. The CDR3 runs from the conserved cysteine through the conserved F or W. The D gene is left open where the match is weak.

CDR3aa: CATSRDGRAAFF
v_gene: TRBV15
d_gene: NA

CDR3aa: CSAPGLAGTDTQYF
v_gene: TRBV20-1
d_gene: TRBD2

CDR3aa: CATSGPGTGGYNEQFF
v_gene: TRBV24-1
d_gene: TRBD1

CDR3aa: CASSQQQGRNTEAFF
v_gene: TRBV4-2
d_gene: NA

CDR3aa: CASSQDSSGGAKNIQYF
v_gene: TRBV3-1
d_gene: TRBD2

CDR3aa: CASSFPIPDSPYGYTF
v_gene: TRBV28
d_gene: NA

CDR3aa: CASSSDLSSGYNEQFF
v_gene: TRBV11-3
d_gene: NA

CDR3aa: CASSVAAGSNQPQHF
v_gene: TRBV9
d_gene: NA

CDR3aa: CASIPATRGYTF
v_gene: TRBV6-5
d_gene: NA

CDR3aa: CASSQDGELGYTF
v_gene: TRBV4-3
d_gene: NA

CDR3aa: CASSLYPTAPSANYGYTF
v_gene: TRBV11-2
d_gene: NA

CDR3aa: CASSLHGGTGGYTF
v_gene: TRBV4-2
d_gene: TRBD1

CDR3aa: CASSPQGNQHQHF
v_gene: TRBV18
d_gene: NA

CDR3aa: CASSLGGYEQFF
v_gene: TRBV7-2
d_gene: NA

CDR3aa: CASSLPSAGGPKTQYF
v_gene: TRBV7-8
d_gene: TRBD2

CDR3aa: CASSVAGTENEKLFF
v_gene: TRBV9
d_gene: TRBD1

CDR3aa: CASSLDEGAEAFF
v_gene: TRBV7-7
d_gene: NA

CDR3aa: CAISDPAQGSNYGYTF
v_gene: TRBV10-3
d_gene: NA

CDR3aa: CASSNLDRVDEQFF
v_gene: TRBV5-1
d_gene: TRBD1

CDR3aa: CASSYQGWNTEAFF
v_gene: TRBV28
d_gene: NA

CDR3aa: CASTGQGTTEAFF
v_gene: TRBV12-3/TRBV12-4
d_gene: TRBD1

CDR3aa: CASSQDRVRGADTQYF
v_gene: TRBV4-3
d_gene: NA

CDR3aa: CASRVGGGPYNEQFF
v_gene: TRBV11-2
d_gene: TRBD2

CDR3aa: CASSPGPHQPQHF
v_gene: TRBV4-3
d_gene: NA

CDR3aa: CAISESGPNTEAFF
v_gene: TRBV10-3
d_gene: NA

CDR3aa: CASSLRSGNEQFF
v_gene: TRBV11-3
d_gene: NA

CDR3aa: CASSHTVWTRGQTQYF
v_gene: TRBV4-1
d_gene: NA

CDR3aa: CASSFVRNWPGELFF
v_gene: TRBV12-3/TRBV12-4
d_gene: NA

CDR3aa: CASIHPSTGELFF
v_gene: TRBV28
d_gene: NA

CDR3aa: CSATDRESPYEQYF
v_gene: TRBV20-1
d_gene: TRBD1

CDR3aa: CAITHKDRVGEQYF
v_gene: TRBV10-3
d_gene: TRBD1

CDR3aa: CAISLNRGDYGYTF
v_gene: TRBV10-3
d_gene: TRBD1

CDR3aa: CASSLVAELRETQYF
v_gene: TRBV5-1
d_gene: NA

CDR3aa: CASSFSGVTDTQYF
v_gene: TRBV28
d_gene: NA

CDR3aa: CASSQDEGSGELFF
v_gene: TRBV4-3
d_gene: NA

CDR3aa: CASSVLGHDTEAFF
v_gene: TRBV5-1
d_gene: NA

CDR3aa: CATSRTGVRGYTF
v_gene: TRBV15
d_gene: TRBD1

CDR3aa: CASSLGSYQETQYF
v_gene: TRBV7-7
d_gene: NA

CDR3aa: CASSWRGRETQYF
v_gene: TRBV7-2
d_gene: TRBD2

CDR3aa: CAADREIQETQYF
v_gene: TRBV6-5
d_gene: TRBD1

CDR3aa: CATCTQLGYSETQYF
v_gene: TRBV15
d_gene: NA

CDR3aa: CASSLNYGYTF
v_gene: TRBV28
d_gene: NA

CDR3aa: CASKQGGYEQYF
v_gene: TRBV6-6
d_gene: TRBD1

CDR3aa: CAWSVKGTGEKLFF
v_gene: TRBV30
d_gene: TRBD1

CDR3aa: CASRNPSKPQHF
v_gene: TRBV28
d_gene: NA

CDR3aa: CASSLRGGPYEQYF
v_gene: TRBV12-3/TRBV12-4
d_gene: NA

CDR3aa: CSAQDRRSSPLHF
v_gene: TRBV20-1
d_gene: TRBD1

CDR3aa: CSVVFRGNSYEQYF
v_gene: TRBV29-1
d_gene: NA

CDR3aa: CATSDSSLDSSTSTDTQYF
v_gene: TRBV24-1
d_gene: NA

CDR3aa: CASRLLRRQETQYF
v_gene: TRBV5-1
d_gene: NA

CDR3aa: CASSTRTNYGYTF
v_gene: TRBV4-1
d_gene: NA